This T cell receptor (beta chain) was retrieved from a study of cytomegalovirus exposure and HLA in healthy donors. With regard to this clone: Its antigen is as yet unknown.

Here immunoSEQ multiplex PCR was the method, and the copy in TCRdb shows in-frame clones only, minus some. The sample has roughly 150,000 clones; 85% to 90% are singletons. Overall study results and limits: The study designated about 160 TCR beta chains cytomegalovirus-associated.

The CDR3 extends over 14 amino acids. CDR1 and CDR2 from the germline V gene are SGDLS and YYNGEE. V was clipped by 4 bases and J by 4 bases; unmatched bases: 5. The V call is TRBV9, the J call TRBJ2-7; 10 positions match TRBD1. This receptor was identified in a woman aged 18-29 years in good health and CMV-seropositive. Material: PBMCs. The CDR3 loop reads CASSPRTGGYEQYF. For the CDR3, the DNA is TGTGCCAGCAGCCCACGGACAGGGGGTTACGAGCAGTACTTC.